The rows below give T cell receptor beta chains drawn from one sample of a study of cytomegalovirus exposure and HLA in healthy donors. Sequenced by immunoSEQ multiplex PCR; TCRdb stores in-frame clones only, minus some. The table lists fewer than 45,000 clones, with 7% to 9.5% in the top ten. Source material: PBMCs. The receptors were sampled from a man aged 40-49 years in good health and CMV-seropositive. CDR3s include the opening cysteine and the closing phenylalanine or tryptophan. Fields, in order: J gene, V gene, D gene, CDR3 DNA, CDR3 protein. The D gene is left open where the match is weak.

TRBJ2-1	TRBV14	TRBD1	TGTGCCAGCAGCCAAACTAGGGACAGTATCTACAATGAGCAGTTCTTC	CASSQTRDSIYNEQFF
TRBJ1-3	TRBV6-5	NA	TGTGCCAGCAGTAAATCAGGGTTCTCTGGAAACACCATATATTTT	CASSKSGFSGNTIYF
TRBJ1-4	TRBV30	NA	TGTGCCTGGATGAAGCGGGACACCAATGAAAAACTGTTTTTT	CAWMKRDTNEKLFF
TRBJ2-5	TRBV6-5	TRBD2	TGTGCCAGTACTAGCGGGCGAGAGACCCAGTACTTC	CASTSGRETQYF
TRBJ2-3	TRBV7-9	NA	TGTGCCAGCAGCTTGCAGACAGATGCGCAGTATTTT	CASSLQTDAQYF
TRBJ2-2	TRBV30	NA	TGTGCCTGGAGTGTAGGCGACAGGAGCACCGGGGAGCTGTTTTTT	CAWSVGDRSTGELFF
TRBJ1-4	TRBV7-2	TRBD1	TGTGCCAGCAGCTTAGGGGGGACAGGGGGCGCGGGGAGGGAAAAACTGTTTTTT	CASSLGGTGGAGREKLFF
TRBJ2-2	TRBV6-6	TRBD2	TGTGCCAGCAGTGCGACTAGCGAAAGCGGGGAGCTGTTTTTT	CASSATSESGELFF
TRBJ1-2	TRBV11-3	TRBD1	TGTGCCAGCAGCTCTACCGGGACAGGGTATGGCTACACCTTC	CASSSTGTGYGYTF
TRBJ1-2	TRBV7-9	TRBD1	TGTGCCAGCCCTTCCCCCATGCCGGGACAGAACTATGGCTACACCTTC	CASPSPMPGQNYGYTF